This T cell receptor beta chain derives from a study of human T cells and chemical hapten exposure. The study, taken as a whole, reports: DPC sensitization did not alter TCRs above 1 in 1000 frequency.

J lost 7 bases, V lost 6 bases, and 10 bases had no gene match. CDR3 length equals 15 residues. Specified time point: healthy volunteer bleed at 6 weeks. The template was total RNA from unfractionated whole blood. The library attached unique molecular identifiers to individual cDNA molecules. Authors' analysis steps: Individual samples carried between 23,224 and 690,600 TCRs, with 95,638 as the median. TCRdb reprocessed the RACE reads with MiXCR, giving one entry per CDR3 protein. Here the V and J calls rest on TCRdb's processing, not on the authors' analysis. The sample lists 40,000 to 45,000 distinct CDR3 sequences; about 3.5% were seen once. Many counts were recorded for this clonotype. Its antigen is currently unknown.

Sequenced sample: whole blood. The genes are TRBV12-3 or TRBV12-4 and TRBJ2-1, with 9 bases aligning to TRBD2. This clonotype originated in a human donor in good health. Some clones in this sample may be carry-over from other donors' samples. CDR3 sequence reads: CASRVAGGPMNEQFF. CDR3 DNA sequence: TGTGCCAGCAGGGTGGCGGGAGGGCCAATGAATGAGCAGTTCTTC.